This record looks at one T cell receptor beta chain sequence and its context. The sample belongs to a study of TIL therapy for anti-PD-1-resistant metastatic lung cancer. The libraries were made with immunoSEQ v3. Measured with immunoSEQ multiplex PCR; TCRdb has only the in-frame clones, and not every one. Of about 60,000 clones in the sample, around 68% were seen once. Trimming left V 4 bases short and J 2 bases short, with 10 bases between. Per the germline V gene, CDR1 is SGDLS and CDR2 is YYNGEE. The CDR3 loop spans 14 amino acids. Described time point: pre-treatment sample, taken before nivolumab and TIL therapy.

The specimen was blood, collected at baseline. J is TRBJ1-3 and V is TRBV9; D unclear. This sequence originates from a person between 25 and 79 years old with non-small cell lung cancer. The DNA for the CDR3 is TGTGCCAGCAGCCCCGAAACAGCTGGAAACACCATATATTTT. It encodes CASSPETAGNTIYF.